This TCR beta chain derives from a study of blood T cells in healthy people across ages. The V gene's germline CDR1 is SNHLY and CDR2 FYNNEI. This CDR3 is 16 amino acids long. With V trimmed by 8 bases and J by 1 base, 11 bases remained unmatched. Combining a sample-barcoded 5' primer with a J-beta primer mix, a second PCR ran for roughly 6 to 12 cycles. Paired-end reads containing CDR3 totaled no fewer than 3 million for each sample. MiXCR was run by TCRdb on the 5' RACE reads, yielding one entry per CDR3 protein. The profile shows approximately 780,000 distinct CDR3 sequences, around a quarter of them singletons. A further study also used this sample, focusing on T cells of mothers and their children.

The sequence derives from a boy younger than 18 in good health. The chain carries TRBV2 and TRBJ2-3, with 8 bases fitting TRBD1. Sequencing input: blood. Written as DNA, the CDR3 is TGTGCCAGCGGCTTAGGACAGGGCTTGGGCACAGATACGCAGTATTTT. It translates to CASGLGQGLGTDTQYF.